Included here is one T cell receptor (beta chain) sequence, with context. What it binds is not known. V gave up 2 bases and J gave up 4 bases; unmatched junction bases: 0. The germline V gene has CDR1 MRHNA and CDR2 SNTAGT. The CDR3 loop spans 15 amino acids. This PCR relied on a set of 60 Vbeta primers and 13 Jbeta primers. Here immunoSEQ multiplex PCR was the method, and the copy in TCRdb shows in-frame clones only, minus some. The table includes about 130,000 clones, roughly 78% detected once. This specimen comes from a study of cytomegalovirus exposure and HLA in healthy donors. Study observations and caveats: A later analysis reportedly found that, within productive TCRs, an Asian-associated ancestry cluster had fewer N-insertions than the mean observed across the approximately 600 donors. In a later analysis, compared with equally common non-associated chains, HLA-associated beta chains were more expanded.

The sample consisted of PBMCs. The genes are TRBV6-4 and TRBJ2-2; 11 positions agree with TRBD1. The receptor was isolated from a male donor in good health and CMV-seronegative. The CDR3 here is CASSDGTGGTGELFF. The DNA for the CDR3 is TGTGCCAGCAGTGACGGGACAGGGGGCACCGGGGAGCTGTTTTTT.